The 4 T cell receptor beta chains in this list originate from one sample, sequenced in a study of blood T cell repertoires in COVID-19. The table came from immunoSEQ multiplex PCR; TCRdb's copy has only in-frame clones and leaves some out. Among about 43,000 clones listed, 82% were seen once. Sequenced sample: peripheral blood. Source of these receptors: a woman in her fifties or sixties with acute or convalescent COVID-19.

The rearrangement joins TRBV7-2 to TRBJ2-7; D is ambiguous. Between the trimmed V and J ends, which lost 5 bases and 4 bases, there was a span of 9 bases. Germline V gene lookup returns CDR1 SGHTA and CDR2 FQGNSA. The CDR3 loop spans 12 amino acids. The CDR3 region is CASSRSTYEQYF. CDR3 bases: TGTGCCAGCAGCCGGAGTACTTACGAGCAGTACTTC.

J is TRBJ2-5 and V is TRBV4-1, with D hard to call. The CDR3 has 13 amino acids. CDR1 is MGHRA, CDR2 YSYEKL, per germline. The V and J ends lost 1 base and 4 bases respectively, with 7 bases between them. CDR3 in DNA: TGCGCCAGCAGCCAAGTTAATAGAGAGACCCAGTACTTC. Translated, it gives CASSQVNRETQYF.

The chain employs TRBV7-9 and TRBJ2-1, with 10 bases fitting TRBD2. The junction had 2 bases not matched to a gene; V was cut back by 1 base and J by 5 bases. This CDR3 contains 15 residues. Germline V gene sequence: CDR1 SEHNR, CDR2 FQNEAQ (reference sequence). DNA of the CDR3: TGTGCCAGCAGCTTAGTACTAGCGGGGAACAATGAGCAGTTCTTC. Protein sequence: CASSLVLAGNNEQFF.

The gene calls are TRBV14 and TRBJ1-6; D call uncertain. CDR1 and CDR2 from the germline V gene are SGHDN and FVKESK. Trimming cost V 4 bases and J 0 bases, with 10 bases left between them. CDR3 size: 16 residues. CDR3 protein: CASSLITSSYNSPLHF. DNA of the CDR3: TGTGCCAGCAGCCTCATAACTAGCTCCTATAATTCACCCCTCCACTTT.